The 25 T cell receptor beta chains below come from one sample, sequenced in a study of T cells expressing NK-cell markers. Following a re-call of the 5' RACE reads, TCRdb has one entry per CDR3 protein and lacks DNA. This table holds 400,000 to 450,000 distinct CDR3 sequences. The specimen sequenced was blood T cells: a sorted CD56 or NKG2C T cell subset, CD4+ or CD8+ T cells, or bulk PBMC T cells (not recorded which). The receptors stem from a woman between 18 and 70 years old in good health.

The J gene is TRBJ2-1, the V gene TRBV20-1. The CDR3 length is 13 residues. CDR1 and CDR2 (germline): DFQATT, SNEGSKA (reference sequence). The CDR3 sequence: CSARVLDYNEQFF.

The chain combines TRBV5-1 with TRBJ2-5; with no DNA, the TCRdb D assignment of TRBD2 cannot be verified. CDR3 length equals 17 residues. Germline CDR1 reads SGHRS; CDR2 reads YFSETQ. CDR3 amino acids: CASSLGLAVTYQETQYF.

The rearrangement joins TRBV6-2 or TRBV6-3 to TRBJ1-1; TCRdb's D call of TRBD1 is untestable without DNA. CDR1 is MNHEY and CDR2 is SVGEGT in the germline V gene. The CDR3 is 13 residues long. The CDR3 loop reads CASSWGGYTEAFF.

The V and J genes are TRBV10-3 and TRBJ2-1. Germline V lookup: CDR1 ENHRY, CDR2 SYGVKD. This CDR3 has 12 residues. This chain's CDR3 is CAISGGNNEQFF.

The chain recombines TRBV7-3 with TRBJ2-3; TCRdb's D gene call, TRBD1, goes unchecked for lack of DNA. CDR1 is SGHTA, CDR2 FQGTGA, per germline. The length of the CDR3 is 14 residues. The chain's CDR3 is CASSPPGSLGTQYF.

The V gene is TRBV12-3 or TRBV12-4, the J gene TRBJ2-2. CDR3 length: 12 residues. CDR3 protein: CASTYPRGELFF.

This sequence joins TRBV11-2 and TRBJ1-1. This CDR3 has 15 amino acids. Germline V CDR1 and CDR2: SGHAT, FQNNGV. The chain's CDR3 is CASSLVGGVTTEAFF.

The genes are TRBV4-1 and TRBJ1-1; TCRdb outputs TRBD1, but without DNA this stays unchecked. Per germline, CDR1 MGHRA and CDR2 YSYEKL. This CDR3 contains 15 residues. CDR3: CASSQAGQGGTEAFF.

This CDR3 is CASSPGSGRGDTQYF. The rearrangement links TRBV12-3 or TRBV12-4 to TRBJ2-3; TCRdb lists TRBD2, though no DNA is available to test this call. CDR3 length equals 15 residues.

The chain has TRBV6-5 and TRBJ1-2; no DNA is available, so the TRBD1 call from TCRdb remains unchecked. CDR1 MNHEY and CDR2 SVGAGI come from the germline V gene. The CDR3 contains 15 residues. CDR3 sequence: CASSYSGGANYGYTF.

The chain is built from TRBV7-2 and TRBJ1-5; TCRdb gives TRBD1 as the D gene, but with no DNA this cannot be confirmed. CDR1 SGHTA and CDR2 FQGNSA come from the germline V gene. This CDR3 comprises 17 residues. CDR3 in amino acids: CASSQTGGQHFNQPQHF. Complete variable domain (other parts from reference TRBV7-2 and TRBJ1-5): GAGVSQSPSNKVTEKGKDVELRCDPISGHTALYWYRQSLGQGLEFLIYFQGNSAPDKSGLPSDRFSAERTGGSVSTLTIQRTQQEDSAVYLCASSQTGGQHFNQPQHFGDGTRLSIL.

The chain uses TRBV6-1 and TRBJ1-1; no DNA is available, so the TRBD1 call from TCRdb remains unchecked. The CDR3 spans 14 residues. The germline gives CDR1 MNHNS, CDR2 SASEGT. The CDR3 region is CASSITGANTEAFF.

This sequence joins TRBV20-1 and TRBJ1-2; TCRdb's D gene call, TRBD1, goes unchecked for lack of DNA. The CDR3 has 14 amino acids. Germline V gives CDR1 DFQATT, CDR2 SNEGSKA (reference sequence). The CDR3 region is CSARRTGINYGYTF.

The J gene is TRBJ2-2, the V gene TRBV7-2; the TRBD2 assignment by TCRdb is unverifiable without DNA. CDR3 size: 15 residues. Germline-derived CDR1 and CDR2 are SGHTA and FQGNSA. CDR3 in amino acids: CASNPSGGPNGELFF.

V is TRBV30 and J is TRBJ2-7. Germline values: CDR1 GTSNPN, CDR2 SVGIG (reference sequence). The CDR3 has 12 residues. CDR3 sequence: CAWSALTYEQYF.

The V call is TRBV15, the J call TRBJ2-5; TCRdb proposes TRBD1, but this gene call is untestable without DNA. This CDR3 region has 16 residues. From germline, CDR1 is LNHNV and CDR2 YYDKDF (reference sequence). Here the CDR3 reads CATSRGGDRGGETQYF.

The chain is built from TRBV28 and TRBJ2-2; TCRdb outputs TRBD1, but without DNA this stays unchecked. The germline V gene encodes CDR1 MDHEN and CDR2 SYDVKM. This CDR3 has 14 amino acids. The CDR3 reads CATATGTGTGELFF.

CDR3 amino acids: CASSSGTGEREQFF. The chain couples TRBV18 to TRBJ2-1; absent DNA, TCRdb's TRBD1 call cannot be checked. The CDR3 loop spans 14 amino acids. Germline V gene sequence: CDR1 KGHSH, CDR2 LQKENI. The whole variable domain, filled in from reference TRBV18 and TRBJ2-1, reads NAGVMQNPRHLVRRRGQEARLRCSPMKGHSHVYWYRQLPEEGLKFMVYLQKENIIDESGMPKERFSAEFPKEGPSILRIQQVVRGDSAAYFCASSSGTGEREQFFGPGTRLTVL.

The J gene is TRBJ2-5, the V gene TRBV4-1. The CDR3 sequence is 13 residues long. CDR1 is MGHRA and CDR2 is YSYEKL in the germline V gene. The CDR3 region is CASSQVALETQYF.

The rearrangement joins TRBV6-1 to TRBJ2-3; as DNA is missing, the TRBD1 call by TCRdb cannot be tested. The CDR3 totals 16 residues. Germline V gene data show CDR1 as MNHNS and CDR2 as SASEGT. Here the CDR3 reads CASSEAETGFADTQYF.

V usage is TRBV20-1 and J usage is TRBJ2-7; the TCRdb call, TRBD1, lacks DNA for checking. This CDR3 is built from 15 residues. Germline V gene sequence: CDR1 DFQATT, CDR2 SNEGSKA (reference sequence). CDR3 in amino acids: CSATTSGREGYEQYF.

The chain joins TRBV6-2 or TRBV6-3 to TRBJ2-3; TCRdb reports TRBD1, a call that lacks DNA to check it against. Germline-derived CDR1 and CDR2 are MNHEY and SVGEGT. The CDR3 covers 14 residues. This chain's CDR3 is CASSYPGRIHTQYF.

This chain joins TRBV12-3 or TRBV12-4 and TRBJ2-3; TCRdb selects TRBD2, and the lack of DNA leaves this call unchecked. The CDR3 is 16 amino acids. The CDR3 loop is CASRPLAGGSTDTQYF.

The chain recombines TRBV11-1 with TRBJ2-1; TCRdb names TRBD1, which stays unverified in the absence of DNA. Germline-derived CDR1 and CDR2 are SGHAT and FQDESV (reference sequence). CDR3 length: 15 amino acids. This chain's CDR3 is CASTSKPGLVNEQFF.

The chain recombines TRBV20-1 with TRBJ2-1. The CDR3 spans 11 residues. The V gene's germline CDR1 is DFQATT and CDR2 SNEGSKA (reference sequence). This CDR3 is CSARGKNEQFF.